The 2 T cell receptor beta chains below all came from one sample that was sequenced in a study of T cell responses to AZD1222 COVID-19 vaccine. Assay used: immunoSEQ multiplex PCR; TCRdb lists only in-frame clones, some missing. In the table there are some 110,000 clones, about 87% of which are singletons. The sample consisted of peripheral blood, taken on day 0 of AZD1222 vaccination. Source of these receptors: an adult in good health.

This chain uses TRBV6-1 with TRBJ1-3; D unresolved. The CDR3 covers 15 residues. V was cut by 5 bases and J by 0 bases, with 11 bases left in between. Germline CDR1 and CDR2: MNHNS and SASEGT. The CDR3 sequence: CASSPPQSSGNTIYF. In DNA form, the CDR3 reads TGTGCCAGCAGTCCCCCTCAGAGCTCTGGAAACACCATATATTTT.

The CDR3 sequence is CASSGTGGRQPQHF. In DNA form, the CDR3 reads TGTGCCAGCTCCGGGACAGGGGGTAGGCAGCCCCAGCATTTT. V gene TRBV2 combines with J gene TRBJ1-5; 11 bases are a match to TRBD1. The length of the CDR3 is 14 residues. J gave up 7 bases and V 8 bases, and 7 bases lay outside the gene matches. Germline V lookup: CDR1 SNHLY, CDR2 FYNNEI.